This T cell receptor (beta chain) was found in a study of a mutant IDH1 vaccine in newly diagnosed glioma. Study details: Patients under treatment included around 60% males and 37.5% females and had a mean age of approximately 44 years.

Study-level results: Most patients, approximately 93%, showed vaccine-induced immune responses.

Time point reported: baseline, week 1 (first vaccination visit). Treatment in this sample: pre-vaccination baseline after standard-of-care therapy. Each of the donors came in with new WHO grade 3 or 4 astrocytomas that were IDH1-mutant and ATRX-lost. The CDR3 runs 16 residues. For this clone: Its antigen is still unknown.

The assay was immunoSEQ multiplex PCR, and TCRdb's table has in-frame clones only and misses some. The repertoire holds tens of thousands of clones, with about 91% as singletons. The TCR was taken from a man aged 45-65 years with glioma. Sequenced here: PBMCs, sampled from a glioma patient treated with radiotherapy, temozolomide or both. This chain connects TRBV21-1 to TRBJ1-5. TRBV21-1 is noted as a pseudogene. In DNA, the CDR3 is TGTGCCAGCAGTTTGAGCGGCGGAACAGCAAATCAGCCCCAGCATTTT. Encoded protein: CASSLSGGTANQPQHF.